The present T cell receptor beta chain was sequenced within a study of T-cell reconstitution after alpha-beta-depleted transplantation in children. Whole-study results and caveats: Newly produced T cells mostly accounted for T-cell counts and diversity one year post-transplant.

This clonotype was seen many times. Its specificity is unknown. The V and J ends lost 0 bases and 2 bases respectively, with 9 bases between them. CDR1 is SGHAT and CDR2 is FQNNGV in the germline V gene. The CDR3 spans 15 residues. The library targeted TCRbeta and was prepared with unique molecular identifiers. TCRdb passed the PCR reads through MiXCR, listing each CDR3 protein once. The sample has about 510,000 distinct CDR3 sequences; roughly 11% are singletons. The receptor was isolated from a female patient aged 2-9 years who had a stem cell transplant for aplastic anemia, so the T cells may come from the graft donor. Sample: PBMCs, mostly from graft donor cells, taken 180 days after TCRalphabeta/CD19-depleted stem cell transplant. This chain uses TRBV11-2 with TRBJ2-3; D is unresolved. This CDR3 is CASSLERILTDTQYF. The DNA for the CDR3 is TGTGCCAGCAGCTTAGAAAGGATCCTCACAGATACGCAGTATTTT. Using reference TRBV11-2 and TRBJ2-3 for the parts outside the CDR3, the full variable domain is EAGVAQSPRYKIIEKRQSVAFWCNPISGHATLYWYQQILGQGPKLLIQFQNNGVVDDSQLPKDRFSAERLKGVDSTLKIQPAKLEDSAVYLCASSLERILTDTQYFGPGTRLTVL.